Shown below are 18 T cell receptor beta chains from a single sample sequenced in a study of blood T cells in healthy people across ages. Primed by a sample-barcoded 5' primer and a J-beta primer mix, a second PCR proceeded for roughly 7 to 11 cycles. Using its own MiXCR run on the 5' RACE reads, TCRdb lists one record per CDR3 protein. Among about 800,000 distinct CDR3 sequences listed, about three fifths were seen once. The sample consisted of blood. These receptors were obtained from a man under 40 in good health.

This clonotype was seen a single time. This rearrangement joins TRBV28 to TRBJ1-1; D remains ambiguous. The CDR3 spans 14 residues. Germline lookup yields CDR1 MDHEN and CDR2 SYDVKM. V lost 5 bases to trimming and J lost 3 bases, with 13 bases between them. CDR3 nucleotide sequence: TGTGCCAGCAGTCCCTACGGCAGCCACACTGAAGCTTTCTTT. This codes for CASSPYGSHTEAFF.

The J gene is TRBJ2-3, the V gene TRBV5-1; 8 bases align to TRBD1. The CDR3 runs 17 residues. Germline CDR1 reads SGHRS; CDR2 reads YFSETQ. The junction had 12 bases not matched to a gene; V was cut back by 4 bases and J by 2 bases. CDR3 protein: CASSLIPGTGSTDTQYF. In nucleotides, the CDR3 is TGCGCCAGCAGCCTTATCCCCGGGACAGGCTCCACAGATACGCAGTATTTT.

This clonotype showed up just once. The chain recombines TRBV4-3 with TRBJ2-7; possible D gene TRBD2, 6 bases. Germline values: CDR1 LGHNA, CDR2 YSLEER. V lost 2 bases to trimming and J lost 6 bases, with 14 bases between them. This CDR3 has 14 amino acids. CDR3 sequence: CASSQFRERGEQYF. Written as DNA, the CDR3 is TGCGCCAGCAGCCAATTTCGGGAGAGGGGCGAGCAGTACTTC.

CDR3 sequence reads: CASSFGVMGTDTQYF. The DNA of the CDR3 is TGTGCCAGCAGTTTCGGGGTTATGGGCACAGATACGCAGTATTTT. The chain combines TRBV12-3 or TRBV12-4 with TRBJ2-3, with D possibly TRBD2 on 5 matching bases. V dropped 3 bases and J dropped 1 base, with 11 bases sitting between them. CDR3 size: 15 residues.

In its sample, this clonotype was seen once. The chain links TRBV3-1 to TRBJ1-1, with D uncertain. Trimming pared 4 bases from V and 10 bases from J, leaving 19 bases between. From germline, CDR1 is LGHDT and CDR2 YNNKEL (reference sequence). This CDR3 contains 14 residues. CDR3 region: CASSPHGPSNGAFF. CDR3 sequence (DNA): TGTGCCAGCAGCCCTCACGGACCCTCAAACGGAGCTTTCTTT.

The chain recombines TRBV5-4 with TRBJ2-6; D possibly corresponds to TRBD1 (6 bases). V was shortened by 5 bases and J by 4 bases, with 16 bases between the two germline ends. The CDR3 consists of 16 residues. From germline, CDR1 is SGHNT and CDR2 YYREEE (reference sequence). Here the CDR3 DNA reads TGTGCCAGCAGTAACGAGGGGGTAATGGGGGCCAACGTCCTGACTTTC. Amino acid sequence: CASSNEGVMGANVLTF.

This clonotype was counted only a few times. The chain has TRBV20-1 and TRBJ2-3; D is unclear. Per the germline V gene, CDR1 is DFQATT and CDR2 is SNEGSKA (reference sequence). Deletions cut 2 bases from V and 2 bases from J, with 11 bases between. The CDR3 has 14 amino acids. CDR3 DNA sequence: TGCAGTGCTAGAAACAGCAGAATCACAGATACGCAGTATTTT. As protein: CSARNSRITDTQYF.

CDR3 DNA: TGTGCCAGCACCCAGGGTAATGAAAAACTGTTTTTT. Protein: CASTQGNEKLFF. The chain combines TRBV2 with TRBJ1-4, with D tentatively TRBD1 (5 bases). Trimming removed 7 bases from V and 4 bases from J, with 7 bases in between. The CDR3 length is 12 residues. CDR1 and CDR2 (germline): SNHLY, FYNNEI.

The rearrangement uses TRBV20-1 and TRBJ2-3; 10 bases fit TRBD2. The CDR3 sequence is 18 residues long. CDR1 and CDR2 from the germline V gene are DFQATT and SNEGSKA (reference sequence). V gave up 0 bases and J gave up 0 bases; unmatched junction bases: 9. CDR3 in amino acids: CSARDGLAETASTDTQYF. CDR3 nucleotides: TGCAGTGCTAGAGACGGACTAGCGGAAACTGCTAGCACAGATACGCAGTATTTT.

This chain links TRBV29-1 with TRBJ2-1; 8 bases fit TRBD1. In germline, CDR1 is SQVTM, CDR2 ANQGSEA. CDR3 length: 14 amino acids. The junction had 15 bases not matched to a gene; V was cut back by 7 bases and J by 10 bases. CDR3 sequence reads: CSGNRDRTLGEQFF. CDR3 DNA sequence: TGCAGCGGAAACCGGGACAGGACATTAGGGGAGCAGTTCTTC.

The chain carries TRBV20-1 and TRBJ2-7; 7 bases agree with TRBD1. The CDR3 loop spans 14 amino acids. CDR1 DFQATT and CDR2 SNEGSKA come from the germline V gene (reference sequence). V shed 5 bases and J 3 bases; nucleotides not matched to a gene: 10. DNA for the CDR3: TGCAGTGCTGGGGGACAGTACTTTCTCTACGAGCAGTACTTC. Its protein product is CSAGGQYFLYEQYF.

This clonotype was picked up a small number of times. This rearrangement joins TRBV7-9 to TRBJ2-7; 8 nucleotides align to TRBD2. Losses at the gene ends were 1 base for V and 5 bases for J; bases not matched to a gene: 1. CDR3 size: 13 residues. Germline CDR1 reads SEHNR; CDR2 reads FQNEAQ (reference sequence). CDR3 DNA sequence: TGTGCCAGCAGCTTAGGCGGGGGGCACGAGCAGTACTTC. This gives the protein CASSLGGGHEQYF.

The gene calls are TRBV28 and TRBJ2-7; D unresolved. Trimming shortened V by 6 bases and J by 1 base, and 10 bases separated the two germline ends. This CDR3 is built from 13 residues. Per the germline V gene, CDR1 is MDHEN and CDR2 is SYDVKM. The CDR3 loop is CASRLLGSYEQYF. In DNA, the CDR3 is TGTGCCAGCAGACTCCTTGGGTCCTACGAGCAGTACTTC.

The chain couples TRBV12-3 or TRBV12-4 to TRBJ1-2, with 11 bases matching TRBD1. V was pared by 1 base and J by 7 bases, with 8 bases of the junction left unmatched. The CDR3 has 16 residues. The CDR3 DNA reads as TGTGCCAGCAGTTTAGTGGGACAGGGGGTGACGGGTGGCTACACCTTC. This translates into CASSLVGQGVTGGYTF.

The CDR3 is CASRTAGLYNGYTF. In nucleotides, the CDR3 is TGTGCCAGCAGAACAGCAGGGCTTTATAATGGCTACACCTTC. The genes are TRBV12-3 or TRBV12-4 and TRBJ1-2; TRBD1 is a possible D gene (5 bases). The length of the CDR3 is 14 residues. V lost 6 bases and J 6 bases, leaving 17 bases between the germline ends.

V is TRBV20-1 and J is TRBJ2-1; the D is unclear. The CDR3 has 13 residues. Trimming removed 1 base from V and 5 bases from J, with 9 bases in between. Germline V gene data show CDR1 as DFQATT and CDR2 as SNEGSKA (reference sequence). CDR3 DNA: TGCAGTGCTAGAGTAACCAATGACAATGAGCAGTTCTTC. Translated: CSARVTNDNEQFF.

This sequence joins TRBV20-1 and TRBJ2-7; D call uncertain. Per the germline V gene, CDR1 is DFQATT and CDR2 is SNEGSKA (reference sequence). V was shortened by 8 bases and J by 3 bases, with 11 bases between the two germline ends. This CDR3 spans 11 amino acids. CDR3 bases: TGCAGTATGGTCAGTTACTACGAGCAGTACTTC. This sequence encodes CSMVSYYEQYF.

The J gene is TRBJ2-5, the V gene TRBV6-1; D perhaps matches TRBD1 (6 bases). Gene TRBJ2-7 matches the end of the DNA better, so the J call may be wrong. Germline CDR1 and CDR2: MNHNS and SASEGT. The CDR3 has 13 residues. The CDR3 spells CASIGTLTYEQYF. The CDR3 nucleotides are TGTGCCAGCATAGGGACACTCACCTACGAGCAGTACTTC.